Shown below are 17 T cell receptor beta chains from a single sample sequenced in a study of PD-1 blockade in classical Hodgkin lymphoma. The method was immunoSEQ multiplex PCR; TCRdb's version includes in-frame clones alone and lacks a portion of them. Altogether around 93,000 clones are present, about 77% being singletons, with the ten largest covering about 9.4%. The sample's time point: cycle 4 day 1 (C4D1), after less than seven weeks of nivolumab. Relapses following autologous stem cell transplantation were seen in all patients, with brentuximab vedotin exposure varying. Here the sequenced sample was peripheral blood mononuclear cells (PBMCs), taken before the fourth cycle of nivolumab. All receptors derive from a human donor with classical Hodgkin lymphoma.

This chain joins TRBV30 and TRBJ2-1; perhaps TRBD2 as D (6 bases). V lost 3 bases, J lost 8 bases, and 14 bases lay in between. This CDR3 region has 13 residues. Germline V CDR1 and CDR2: GTSNPN, SVGIG (reference sequence). CDR3 protein: CAWRLGWRDEQFF. CDR3 nucleotide sequence: TGTGCCTGGAGGTTGGGGTGGAGGGATGAGCAGTTCTTC. The variable domain in full, completed from reference TRBV30 and TRBJ2-1, reads SQTIHQWPATLVQPVGSPLSLECTVEGTSNPNLYWYRQAAGRGLQLLFYSVGIGQISSEVPQNLSASRPQDRQFILSSKKLLLSDSGFYLCAWRLGWRDEQFFGPGTRLTVL.

The chain recombines TRBV7-6 with TRBJ2-3; perhaps TRBD2 as D (6 bases). The CDR3 has 15 amino acids. V was shortened by 2 bases and J by 2 bases, with 11 bases between the two germline ends. Germline CDR1 reads SGHVS; CDR2 reads FNYEAQ. CDR3: CASSLRRGSTDTQYF. As DNA, the CDR3 is TGTGCCAGCAGCTTAAGGAGGGGATCCACAGATACGCAGTATTTT.

The chain recombines TRBV28 with TRBJ2-2, with 10 bases identical to TRBD2. CDR1 and CDR2 (germline): MDHEN, SYDVKM. The CDR3 spans 15 residues. The junction had 6 bases not matched to a gene; V was cut back by 5 bases and J by 6 bases. The DNA for the CDR3 is TGTGCCAGCAGTACAGCGGGAGGGCCCTCCGGGGAGCTGTTTTTT. This sequence encodes CASSTAGGPSGELFF. Using reference TRBV28 and TRBJ2-2 for the parts outside the CDR3, the full variable domain is DVKVTQSSRYLVKRTGEKVFLECVQDMDHENMFWYRQDPGLGLRLIYFSYDVKMKEKGDIPEGYSVSREKKERFSLILESASTNQTSMYLCASSTAGGPSGELFFGEGSRLTVL.

The V and J genes are TRBV14 and TRBJ2-7, with D possibly being TRBD1 (8 bases). The CDR3 consists of 15 residues. V dropped 5 bases and J dropped 7 bases, with 21 bases sitting between them. Germline CDR1 SGHDN, CDR2 FVKESK. CDR3 sequence: CASSYQTGGASEQYF. The CDR3 region has the DNA TGTGCCAGCAGCTACCAAACAGGGGGGGCCAGTGAGCAGTACTTC.

This chain connects TRBV6-1 to TRBJ2-7, with 11 bases fitting TRBD2. V shed 3 bases, J shed 0 bases, and the junction held 4 bases outside the gene matches. Germline V gene data show CDR1 as MNHNS and CDR2 as SASEGT. CDR3 length: 16 amino acids. CDR3: CASSEGLAAFSYEQYF. CDR3 bases: TGTGCCAGCAGTGAGGGACTAGCGGCCTTCTCCTACGAGCAGTACTTC.

The chain carries TRBV2 and TRBJ2-3, with 9 bases matching TRBD2. This CDR3 comprises 14 residues. Germline CDR1 and CDR2: SNHLY and FYNNEI. Germline trimming cut 7 bases from V and 6 bases from J; bases unmatched to any gene: 8. The CDR3 spells CASTASGVYDTQYF. The CDR3 bases are TGTGCCAGCACGGCTAGCGGGGTTTATGATACGCAGTATTTT.

This clone was seen just once. The V gene is TRBV6-6, the J gene TRBJ1-4, with D hard to call. Germline V gene sequence: CDR1 MNHNY, CDR2 SVGAGI (reference sequence). V was clipped by 5 bases and J by 1 base, with 8 bases between them. The CDR3 consists of 14 residues. The CDR3: CASSRTLTNEKLFF. The CDR3 DNA follows: TGTGCCAGCAGTCGCACATTAACTAATGAAAAACTGTTTTTT.

The chain employs TRBV9 and TRBJ1-3; TRBD1 might be the D (6 bases). There are 15 residues in the CDR3. Trimming shortened V by 0 bases and J by 4 bases, and 11 bases separated the two germline ends. Germline V gene lookup returns CDR1 SGDLS and CDR2 YYNGEE. The chain's CDR3 is CASSVVAGAGNTIYF. The CDR3 bases are TGTGCCAGCAGCGTAGTGGCAGGGGCCGGAAACACCATATATTTT. Filled out from reference TRBV9 and TRBJ1-3, the complete variable domain reads DSGVTQTPKHLITATGQRVTLRCSPRSGDLSVYWYQQSLDQGLQFLIQYYNGEERAKGNILERFSAQQFPDLHSELNLSSLELGDSALYFCASSVVAGAGNTIYFGEGSWLTVV.

CDR3 sequence: CASSLDMEPQHF. DNA for the CDR3: TGTGCCAGCAGCTTAGACATGGAGCCCCAGCATTTT. The genes are TRBV7-9 and TRBJ1-5; no firm D call. The ends were cut back, 1 base at V and 8 bases at J, with 6 bases in the middle. The CDR3 runs 12 residues. Germline-derived CDR1 and CDR2 are SEHNR and FQNEAQ (reference sequence).

The rearrangement links TRBV19 to TRBJ2-3; D remains unclear. V was trimmed by 3 bases and J by 0 bases, leaving 10 bases between them. The CDR3 runs to 15 residues. CDR1 is LNHDA, CDR2 SQIVND, per germline (reference sequence). The DNA of the CDR3 is TGTGCCAGTAGTATTCTTAGAACTAGCACAGATACGCAGTATTTT. It encodes CASSILRTSTDTQYF. Full variable domain (missing parts from reference TRBV19 and TRBJ2-3): DGGITQSPKYLFRKEGQNVTLSCEQNLNHDAMYWYRQDPGQGLRLIYYSQIVNDFQKGDIAEGYSVSREKKESFPLTVTSAQKNPTAFYLCASSILRTSTDTQYFGPGTRLTVL.

The chain has TRBV28 and TRBJ2-3; a possible D gene is TRBD1 (5 bases). The germline V gene encodes CDR1 MDHEN and CDR2 SYDVKM. V was shortened by 4 bases and J by 3 bases, with 5 bases between the two germline ends. This CDR3 is built from 12 residues. The CDR3 bases are TGTGCCAGCAGTTCAGGGACAGATACGCAGTATTTT. Encoded protein: CASSSGTDTQYF.

This rearrangement joins TRBV28 to TRBJ2-7; TRBD1 or TRBD2 may be the D gene (7 bases each). Germline CDR1 is MDHEN and CDR2 is SYDVKM. V was trimmed by 3 bases and J by 8 bases, leaving 17 bases between them. The CDR3 spans 14 residues. The CDR3 loop is CASSFPRDSGKQYF. The CDR3 DNA sequence: TGTGCCAGCAGTTTCCCCCGGGACAGCGGGAAGCAGTACTTC.

This clone appeared a few times. The identical CDR3 is also encoded by other nucleotide sequences in the sample. This chain links TRBV19 with TRBJ2-3; D ambiguous. Per the germline V gene, CDR1 is LNHDA and CDR2 is SQIVND (reference sequence). The V and J ends lost 6 bases and 2 bases respectively, with 12 bases between them. This CDR3 is built from 14 residues. CDR3 sequence: CASRSELFTDTQYF. Written as DNA, the CDR3 is TGTGCCAGTAGGTCAGAGCTATTCACAGATACGCAGTATTTT.

This chain joins TRBV7-2 and TRBJ1-1, with TRBD1 matching over 8 bases. The length of the CDR3 is 13 residues. V lost 3 bases, J lost 3 bases, and 0 bases stayed unmatched. CDR1 is SGHTA and CDR2 is FQGNSA in the germline V gene. CDR3 amino acids: CASSLTGDTEAFF. In DNA form, the CDR3 reads TGTGCCAGCAGCTTGACAGGGGACACTGAAGCTTTCTTT.

The chain carries TRBV6-6 and TRBJ2-5; 7 nucleotides match TRBD2. The CDR3 spans 15 residues. Germline V gene data show CDR1 as MNHNY and CDR2 as SVGAGI (reference sequence). Unmatched junction bases numbered 4, after V lost 2 bases and J lost 1 base. CDR3 sequence (DNA): TGTGCCAGCAGTTACCCCCTAGCGGCCCAAGAGACCCAGTACTTC. Amino acids: CASSYPLAAQETQYF.

This clone was seen a handful of times. V and J are TRBV7-9 and TRBJ1-5, with D unresolved. This CDR3 spans 12 amino acids. Trimming took off 5 bases at V and 5 bases at J, with 7 bases between the two ends. Germline V gives CDR1 SEHNR, CDR2 FQNEAQ (reference sequence). In nucleotides, the CDR3 is TGTGCCAGCAGCGCGGCAGATCAGCCCCAGCATTTT. It encodes CASSAADQPQHF. The complete variable domain, with remaining parts taken from reference TRBV7-9 and TRBJ1-5, reads DTGVSQNPRHKITKRGQNVTFRCDPISEHNRLYWYRQTLGQGPEFLTYFQNEAQLEKSRLLSDRFSAERPKGSFSTLEIQRTEQGDSAMYLCASSAADQPQHFGDGTRLSIL.

V usage is TRBV2 and J usage is TRBJ2-3; 8 positions match TRBD2. The CDR3 spans 16 residues. CDR1 is SNHLY, CDR2 FYNNEI, per germline. The junction had 8 bases not matched to a gene; V was cut back by 1 base and J by 5 bases. As DNA, the CDR3 is TGTGCCAGCAGTGAAGACTACGGGGGGGCGGGAGATACGCAGTATTTT. Residues: CASSEDYGGAGDTQYF.